What follows are 5 T cell receptor beta chains derived from one specimen sequenced in a study of early stage breast cancer tumors. Profiled with immunoSEQ multiplex PCR; TCRdb holds only in-frame clones, not every one. The table has about 69,000 clones, over 80% seen once. The sequencing input was blood. Receptors originate from a person aged 40 to 49 with breast cancer.

This chain connects TRBV5-6 to TRBJ2-2, with a possible D match to TRBD2 (6 bases). The CDR3 loop spans 16 amino acids. Germline CDR1 reads SGHDT; CDR2 reads YYEEEE. V lost 0 bases to trimming and J lost 1 base, with 10 bases between them. The CDR3 spells CASSLGSGLNTGELFF. The CDR3 nucleotides read TGTGCCAGCAGCTTGGGTTCGGGACTGAACACCGGGGAGCTGTTTTTT. The full variable domain, with the rest looked up from reference TRBV5-6 and TRBJ2-2, is DAGVTQSPTHLIKTRGQQVTLRCSPKSGHDTVSWYQQALGQGPQFIFQYYEEEERQRGNFPDRFSGHQFPNYSSELNVNALLLGDSALYLCASSLGSGLNTGELFFGEGSRLTVL.

The chain combines TRBV25-1 with TRBJ2-6; D remains ambiguous. The germline CDR1 and CDR2 sequences are MGHDK and SYGVNS. Between the trimmed V and J ends, which lost 5 bases and 1 base, there was a span of 9 bases. This CDR3 contains 15 residues. CDR3 in DNA: TGTGCCAGCAGTCCTGGGCTTTCTGGGGCCAACGTCCTGACTTTC. Translating it yields CASSPGLSGANVLTF. Full variable domain (outside the CDR3, taken from reference TRBV25-1 and TRBJ2-6): EADIYQTPRYLVIGTGKKITLECSQTMGHDKMYWYQQDPGMELHLIHYSYGVNSTEKGDLSSESTVSRIRTEHFPLTLESARPSHTSQYLCASSPGLSGANVLTFGAGSRLTVL.

The chain carries TRBV5-1 and TRBJ2-7; no clear D. This CDR3 spans 13 amino acids. Germline CDR1 reads SGHRS; CDR2 reads YFSETQ. The V end lost 0 bases, the J end lost 6 bases, and 10 bases lay between the germline ends. The CDR3 DNA follows: TGCGCCAGCAGCTTGGTCGGTCTTTTCGAGCAGTACTTC. It encodes CASSLVGLFEQYF.

The chain links TRBV6-1 to TRBJ2-3; D is possibly TRBD2 (6 bases). This CDR3 has 15 amino acids. V was shortened by 6 bases and J by 1 base, with 14 bases between the two germline ends. Germline CDR1 reads MNHNS; CDR2 reads SASEGT. DNA for the CDR3: TGTGCCAGCAGCGTCGGAGGGCAGGGCACAGATACGCAGTATTTT. This translates into CASSVGGQGTDTQYF.

V gene TRBV19 combines with J gene TRBJ1-3; 11 bases map to TRBD1. There are 17 residues in the CDR3. The germline gives CDR1 LNHDA, CDR2 SQIVND (reference sequence). V was pared by 5 bases and J by 1 base, with 7 bases of the junction left unmatched. The CDR3 reads CASSQPGTGGSGNTIYF. CDR3 nucleotide sequence: TGTGCCAGTAGTCAACCCGGGACAGGGGGTTCTGGAAACACCATATATTTT.